This T cell receptor beta chain was sequenced during a study of control samples from healthy donors and cancer patients. The repertoire was sequenced with immunoSEQ multiplex PCR; TCRdb's copy has only in-frame clones and lacks some. The sample holds 90,000 to 150,000 clones, 85% to 90% seen once. Germline V gene lookup returns CDR1 MNHEY and CDR2 SMNVEV (reference sequence). V lost 6 bases and J lost 0; bases outside the gene matches: 4. The CDR3 spans 14 residues. The specimen sequenced was blood. This receptor was identified in a man aged 25-45 years in good health. The chain links TRBV27 to TRBJ1-1; 7 bases fit TRBD1. Written as DNA, the CDR3 is TGTGCCAGCAGGGACAGGCCCATGAACACTGAAGCTTTCTTT. Its protein product is CASRDRPMNTEAFF.